The sequence of this T cell receptor beta chain was determined in a study of T cell responses to AZD1222 COVID-19 vaccine. Regarding the study as a whole: The reported proportion of spike-specific TCRs targeting unmutated variant regions was nearly half. Spike-specific TCR repertoires showed rising breadth and depth after two AZD1222 doses.

Remarks on this clone: The antigen is undetermined.

Repertoires were generated with immunoSEQ multiplex PCR, while TCRdb's copy carries only in-frame clones and drops some. The sample lists around 120,000 clones; roughly 90% were seen once. The CDR3 length is 15 residues. Germline V CDR1 and CDR2: SGHRS, YFSETQ. V lost 3 bases and J 0 bases, leaving 10 bases between the germline ends. The chain couples TRBV5-1 to TRBJ1-3, with D uncertain. Sequenced here: peripheral blood, sampled on day 0 of AZD1222 vaccination. The receptor comes from an adult in good health. The CDR3 region is CASSSAASSGNTIYF. As DNA, the CDR3 is TGCGCCAGCAGCTCGGCAGCGTCCTCTGGAAACACCATATATTTT.